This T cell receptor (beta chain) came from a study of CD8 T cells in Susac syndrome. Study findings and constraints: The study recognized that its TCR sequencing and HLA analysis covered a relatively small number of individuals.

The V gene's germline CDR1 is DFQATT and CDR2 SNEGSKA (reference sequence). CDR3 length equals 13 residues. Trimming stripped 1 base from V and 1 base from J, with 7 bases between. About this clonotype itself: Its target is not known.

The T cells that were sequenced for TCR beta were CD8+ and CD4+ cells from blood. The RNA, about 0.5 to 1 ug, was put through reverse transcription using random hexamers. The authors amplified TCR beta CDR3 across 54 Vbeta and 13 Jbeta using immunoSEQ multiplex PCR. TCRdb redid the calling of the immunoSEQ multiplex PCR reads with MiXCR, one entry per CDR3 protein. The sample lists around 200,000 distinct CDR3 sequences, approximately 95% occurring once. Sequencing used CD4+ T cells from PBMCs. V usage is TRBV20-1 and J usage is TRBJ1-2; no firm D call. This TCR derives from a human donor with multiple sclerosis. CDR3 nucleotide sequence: TGCAGTGCTAGAGCCCGGCTTAACTATGGCTACACCTTC. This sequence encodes CSARARLNYGYTF.